This T cell receptor beta chain was documented in a study of cytomegalovirus exposure and HLA in healthy donors. Study-wide findings and caveats: The availability of immune exposure information extended only to CMV serostatus.

13 Jbeta primers and 60 Vbeta primers were used for the PCR. Repertoires were generated with immunoSEQ multiplex PCR, while TCRdb's copy carries only in-frame clones and drops some. Among about 170,000 clones listed, approximately 84% were seen once. A word on this clone: The antigen remains unidentified.

The germline V gene has CDR1 MDHEN and CDR2 SYDVKM. Trimming pared 1 base from V and 0 bases from J, leaving 22 bases between. The CDR3 length is 20 residues. This clonotype originated in a woman between 50 and 59 years old in good health and CMV-seropositive. The V and J genes are TRBV28 and TRBJ1-5, with TRBD1 as a possible D gene (5 bases). The sequencing input was PBMCs. The chain's CDR3 is CASSLLAVWRDLYSNQPQHF. In DNA, the CDR3 is TGTGCCAGCAGTTTATTGGCTGTTTGGCGGGACCTCTATAGCAATCAGCCCCAGCATTTT. Full variable domain (remainder filled in from reference TRBV28 and TRBJ1-5): DVKVTQSSRYLVKRTGEKVFLECVQDMDHENMFWYRQDPGLGLRLIYFSYDVKMKEKGDIPEGYSVSREKKERFSLILESASTNQTSMYLCASSLLAVWRDLYSNQPQHFGDGTRLSIL.